This T cell receptor (beta chain) emerged from a study of shared clonotypes between healthy human individuals. Sequencing used immunoSEQ multiplex PCR; TCRdb keeps in-frame clones, though not all of them. The sample consists of just over 2,000,000 clones, 85% to 95% of them appearing once. CDR3 size: 16 residues. J gave up 5 bases and V 0 bases, and 9 bases lay outside the gene matches. In germline, CDR1 is SGHKS, CDR2 YYEKEE (reference sequence). The chain combines TRBV5-5 with TRBJ2-5; TRBD2 matches at 8 bases. The sequencing input was naive CD4+ T cells sorted from blood. The subset: CD45RA+ positively selected. The sequence came from a man in his late teens or twenties in good health. Here the CDR3 reads CASSLGAGVVYETQYF. The CDR3 coding sequence is TGTGCCAGCAGCTTGGGAGCGGGAGTCGTATATGAGACCCAGTACTTC.